Presented here are 14 T cell receptor beta chains from one specimen sequenced in a study of blood T cells in healthy people across ages. Primers used in a second PCR of roughly 6 to 11 cycles were a sample-barcoded 5' primer and a J-beta primer mix. Using its own MiXCR run on the 5' RACE reads, TCRdb lists one record per CDR3 protein. The repertoire consists of about 1.6 million distinct CDR3 sequences, with about 35% occurring once and the leading ten covering roughly 12%. Sequenced input: blood. The receptors derive from a woman between 25 and 40 years old in good health.

The gene calls are TRBV11-2 and TRBJ2-2; 7 bases match TRBD2. V shed 7 bases, J shed 5 bases, and the junction held 7 bases outside the gene matches. Germline CDR1 SGHAT, CDR2 FQNNGV. The CDR3 consists of 14 residues. Here the CDR3 reads CASTHGLGTGELFF. DNA of the CDR3: TGTGCCAGCACCCATGGACTAGGGACCGGGGAGCTGTTTTTT.

A note on this clonotype: A much bigger clone sits one base away, suggesting this may be a read error. The rearrangement links TRBV29-1 to TRBJ2-4; D possibly corresponds to TRBD1 (6 bases). Per germline, CDR1 SQVTM and CDR2 ANQGSEA. Deletions cut 4 bases from V and 4 bases from J, with 17 bases between. There are 15 residues in the CDR3. CDR3 bases: TGCAGCGTTGCCCAGGACTGGACAGAAAAAAACATTCAGTACTTC. Translated, it gives CSVAQDWTEKNIQYF.

This chain uses TRBV20-1 with TRBJ2-7; no definite D call. The CDR3 spans 13 residues. Germline V gene lookup returns CDR1 DFQATT and CDR2 SNEGSKA (reference sequence). The V and J ends lost 1 base and 1 base respectively, with 8 bases between them. CDR3: CSARGFSSYEQYF. CDR3 DNA sequence: TGCAGTGCTAGAGGTTTCAGTTCCTACGAGCAGTACTTC.

This clonotype was seen at least ten times. The rearrangement joins TRBV29-1 to TRBJ2-3; a weak D match, TRBD2 (5 bases). CDR3 size: 16 residues. Germline lookup yields CDR1 SQVTM and CDR2 ANQGSEA. Trimming shortened V by 6 bases and J by 2 bases, and 21 bases separated the two germline ends. The CDR3 here is CSVKFGLFQTTDTQYF. DNA of the CDR3: TGCAGCGTCAAGTTTGGACTTTTCCAGACCACAGATACGCAGTATTTT.

The CDR3 loop reads CATSAGVSTYEQYF. The CDR3 coding sequence is TGTGCCACCTCAGCGGGAGTTTCCACCTACGAGCAGTACTTC. This chain uses TRBV10-3 with TRBJ2-7; 8 bases agree with TRBD2. The length of the CDR3 is 14 residues. In germline, CDR1 is ENHRY, CDR2 SYGVKD. The V segment lost 10 bases and the J segment 2 bases; nucleotides outside the gene matches: 10.

This clonotype was detected many times. The V call is TRBV4-1, the J call TRBJ2-7; 9 nucleotides match TRBD1. The CDR3 runs 14 residues. With 4 bases clipped from V and 6 bases from J, the junction kept 7 bases outside the gene matches. The germline gives CDR1 MGHRA, CDR2 YSYEKL. CDR3: CASSPDRGIGEQYF. The CDR3 nucleotides are TGCGCCAGCAGCCCAGACAGGGGGATAGGCGAGCAGTACTTC.

This chain links TRBV18 with TRBJ2-1; no clear D. CDR3 length equals 14 residues. V was shortened by 4 bases and J by 4 bases, with 11 bases between the two germline ends. Germline V CDR1 and CDR2: KGHSH, LQKENI. The CDR3 protein is CASSQLVQYNEQFF. The CDR3 nucleotides read TGTGCCAGCTCACAGCTAGTCCAGTACAATGAGCAGTTCTTC.

This clonotype was seen a handful of times. This chain connects TRBV28 to TRBJ1-1; D uncertain. The germline gives CDR1 MDHEN, CDR2 SYDVKM. Trimming took 6 bases from V and 4 from J, leaving 18 bases between them. The CDR3 consists of 15 residues. For the CDR3, the DNA is TGTGCCAGCAGCCCCGCTCGTCCGGGAGGCACTGAAGCTTTCTTT. Amino acids: CASSPARPGGTEAFF.

The chain joins TRBV20-1 to TRBJ2-1; 10 positions agree with TRBD2. CDR3 length: 13 residues. CDR1 is DFQATT and CDR2 is SNEGSKA in the germline V gene (reference sequence). With 3 bases clipped from V and 11 bases from J, the junction kept 7 bases outside the gene matches. This CDR3 is CSARLLAGGKQFF. The DNA for the CDR3 is TGCAGTGCTAGGTTATTAGCGGGGGGTAAGCAGTTCTTC.

The chain uses TRBV13 and TRBJ1-1, with D maybe TRBD1 (6 bases). The germline V gene has CDR1 PRHDT and CDR2 FYEKMQ (reference sequence). V lost 5 bases to trimming and J lost 4 bases, with 32 bases between them. The CDR3 contains 20 residues. The CDR3 DNA follows: TGTGCCAGCAGCGACAACGATTTTTGGGCAAAGGACAGCATCTCCACTGAAGCTTTCTTT. It specifies CASSDNDFWAKDSISTEAFF.

V is TRBV20-1 and J is TRBJ1-1; D is unresolved. This CDR3 spans 13 amino acids. The V end lost 6 bases, the J end lost 1 base, and 12 bases lay between the germline ends. The germline V gene encodes CDR1 DFQATT and CDR2 SNEGSKA (reference sequence). In DNA, the CDR3 is TGCAGTGCATCTCACCTGGCGAACACTGAAGCTTTCTTT. It yields the protein CSASHLANTEAFF.

The V call is TRBV20-1, the J call TRBJ2-5; 7 nucleotides align to TRBD2. CDR3 length equals 12 residues. J gave up 5 bases and V 8 bases, and 8 bases lay outside the gene matches. Germline CDR1 reads DFQATT; CDR2 reads SNEGSKA (reference sequence). Written as DNA, the CDR3 is TGCAGTCCGGCTAGCGGAGGGGAGACCCAGTACTTC. Encoded protein: CSPASGGETQYF.

This clonotype was observed a single time. The chain recombines TRBV7-2 with TRBJ2-4; TRBD2 aligns across 11 bases. In germline, CDR1 is SGHTA, CDR2 FQGNSA. The CDR3 totals 15 residues. With 5 bases clipped from V and 13 bases from J, the junction kept 13 bases outside the gene matches. As DNA, the CDR3 is TGTGCCAGCAGCCGTACTAGCGGGAGTTTCAACGGGCAGTACTTC. Protein product: CASSRTSGSFNGQYF.

This clonotype was counted at least ten times. V and J are TRBV5-1 and TRBJ1-5; D is possibly TRBD1 (6 bases). This CDR3 is 14 amino acids long. Trimming took 4 bases from V and 4 from J, leaving 12 bases between them. CDR1 and CDR2 (germline): SGHRS, YFSETQ. The CDR3 here is CASSPSTGNQPQHF. In DNA, the CDR3 is TGCGCCAGCAGCCCCTCTACAGGGAATCAGCCCCAGCATTTT.